The source of this T cell receptor beta chain is a study of shared clonotypes between healthy human individuals. The study, taken as a whole, reports: Few donors restricted represented genetic and exposure-history diversity.

A note on this clone: Its antigen is unidentified. A read error is the likely source, as a far larger clone sits one nucleotide away.

Recent vaccinations or acute infections were absent in the healthy HIV-negative adult donors. Assay execution proceeded at the deep level. TCRdb keeps only in-frame clones here, not all; method: immunoSEQ multiplex PCR. This sample carries about half a million clones, over 75% of them seen once, and the ten largest clones take 9.5% to 15%. Trimming cost V 4 bases and J 1 base, with 11 bases left between them. The germline V gene has CDR1 MNHNY and CDR2 SVGAGI (reference sequence). This CDR3 has 15 residues. This clonotype originated in a woman between 35 and 50 years old in good health. Some clones in this sample may be carry-over from other donors' samples. Sequencing used PBMCs. This chain links TRBV6-6 with TRBJ1-3; maybe TRBD1 (6 bases). The CDR3 loop reads CASSWDMASGNTIYF. CDR3 nucleotide sequence: TGTGCCAGCAGTTGGGACATGGCTTCTGGAAACACCATATATTTT.